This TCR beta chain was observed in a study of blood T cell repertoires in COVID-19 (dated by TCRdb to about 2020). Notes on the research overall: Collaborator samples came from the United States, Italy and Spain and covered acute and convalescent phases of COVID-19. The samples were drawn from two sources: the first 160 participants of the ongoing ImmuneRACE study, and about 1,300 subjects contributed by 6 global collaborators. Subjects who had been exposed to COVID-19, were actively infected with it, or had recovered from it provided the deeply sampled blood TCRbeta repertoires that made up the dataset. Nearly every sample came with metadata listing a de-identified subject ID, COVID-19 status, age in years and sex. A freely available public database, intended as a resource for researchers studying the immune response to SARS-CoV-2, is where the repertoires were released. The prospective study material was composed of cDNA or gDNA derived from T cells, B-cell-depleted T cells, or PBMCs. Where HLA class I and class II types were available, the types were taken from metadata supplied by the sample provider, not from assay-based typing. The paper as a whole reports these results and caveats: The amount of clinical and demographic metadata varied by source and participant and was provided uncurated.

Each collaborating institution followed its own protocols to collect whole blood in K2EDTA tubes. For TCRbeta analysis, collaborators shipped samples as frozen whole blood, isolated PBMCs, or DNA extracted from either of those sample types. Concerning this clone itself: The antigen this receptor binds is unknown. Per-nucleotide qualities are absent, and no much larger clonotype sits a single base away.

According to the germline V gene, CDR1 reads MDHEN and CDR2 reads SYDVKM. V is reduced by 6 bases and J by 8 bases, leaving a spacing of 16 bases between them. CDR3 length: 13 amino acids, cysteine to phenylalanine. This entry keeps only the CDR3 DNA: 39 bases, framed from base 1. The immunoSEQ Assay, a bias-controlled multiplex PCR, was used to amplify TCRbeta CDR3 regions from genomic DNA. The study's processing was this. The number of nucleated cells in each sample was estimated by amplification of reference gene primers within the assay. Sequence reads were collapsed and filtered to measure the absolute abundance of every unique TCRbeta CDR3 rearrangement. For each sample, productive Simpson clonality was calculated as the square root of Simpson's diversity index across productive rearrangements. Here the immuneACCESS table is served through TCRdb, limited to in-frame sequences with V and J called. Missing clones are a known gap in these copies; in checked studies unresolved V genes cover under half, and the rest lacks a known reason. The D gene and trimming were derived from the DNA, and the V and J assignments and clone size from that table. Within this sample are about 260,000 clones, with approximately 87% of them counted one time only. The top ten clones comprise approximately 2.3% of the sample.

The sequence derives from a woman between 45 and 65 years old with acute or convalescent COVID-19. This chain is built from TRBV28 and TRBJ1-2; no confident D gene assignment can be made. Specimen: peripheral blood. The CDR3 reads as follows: CASSSRGDWGYTF. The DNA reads TGTGCCAGCAGCTCGAGAGGAGACTGGGGCTACACCTTC.